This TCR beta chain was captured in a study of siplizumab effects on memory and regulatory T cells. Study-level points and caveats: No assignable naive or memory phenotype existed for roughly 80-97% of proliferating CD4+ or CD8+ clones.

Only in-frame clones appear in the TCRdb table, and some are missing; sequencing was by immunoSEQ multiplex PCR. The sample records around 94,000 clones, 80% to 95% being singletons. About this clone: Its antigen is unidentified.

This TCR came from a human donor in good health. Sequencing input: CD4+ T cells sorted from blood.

The CDR3, as DNA: TGTGCCAGCAGTAAAGACGGGAGGGGGGGGACCCAGTACTTC. This encodes CASSKDGRGGTQYF. The V gene is TRBV2, the J gene TRBJ2-5; the match to TRBD2 covers 8 bases. The V gene end was trimmed by 5 bases and the J gene end by 7 bases; junction bases not matched to a gene: 9. This CDR3 is 14 amino acids long. Looked up from germline, CDR1 is SNHLY and CDR2 is FYNNEI.